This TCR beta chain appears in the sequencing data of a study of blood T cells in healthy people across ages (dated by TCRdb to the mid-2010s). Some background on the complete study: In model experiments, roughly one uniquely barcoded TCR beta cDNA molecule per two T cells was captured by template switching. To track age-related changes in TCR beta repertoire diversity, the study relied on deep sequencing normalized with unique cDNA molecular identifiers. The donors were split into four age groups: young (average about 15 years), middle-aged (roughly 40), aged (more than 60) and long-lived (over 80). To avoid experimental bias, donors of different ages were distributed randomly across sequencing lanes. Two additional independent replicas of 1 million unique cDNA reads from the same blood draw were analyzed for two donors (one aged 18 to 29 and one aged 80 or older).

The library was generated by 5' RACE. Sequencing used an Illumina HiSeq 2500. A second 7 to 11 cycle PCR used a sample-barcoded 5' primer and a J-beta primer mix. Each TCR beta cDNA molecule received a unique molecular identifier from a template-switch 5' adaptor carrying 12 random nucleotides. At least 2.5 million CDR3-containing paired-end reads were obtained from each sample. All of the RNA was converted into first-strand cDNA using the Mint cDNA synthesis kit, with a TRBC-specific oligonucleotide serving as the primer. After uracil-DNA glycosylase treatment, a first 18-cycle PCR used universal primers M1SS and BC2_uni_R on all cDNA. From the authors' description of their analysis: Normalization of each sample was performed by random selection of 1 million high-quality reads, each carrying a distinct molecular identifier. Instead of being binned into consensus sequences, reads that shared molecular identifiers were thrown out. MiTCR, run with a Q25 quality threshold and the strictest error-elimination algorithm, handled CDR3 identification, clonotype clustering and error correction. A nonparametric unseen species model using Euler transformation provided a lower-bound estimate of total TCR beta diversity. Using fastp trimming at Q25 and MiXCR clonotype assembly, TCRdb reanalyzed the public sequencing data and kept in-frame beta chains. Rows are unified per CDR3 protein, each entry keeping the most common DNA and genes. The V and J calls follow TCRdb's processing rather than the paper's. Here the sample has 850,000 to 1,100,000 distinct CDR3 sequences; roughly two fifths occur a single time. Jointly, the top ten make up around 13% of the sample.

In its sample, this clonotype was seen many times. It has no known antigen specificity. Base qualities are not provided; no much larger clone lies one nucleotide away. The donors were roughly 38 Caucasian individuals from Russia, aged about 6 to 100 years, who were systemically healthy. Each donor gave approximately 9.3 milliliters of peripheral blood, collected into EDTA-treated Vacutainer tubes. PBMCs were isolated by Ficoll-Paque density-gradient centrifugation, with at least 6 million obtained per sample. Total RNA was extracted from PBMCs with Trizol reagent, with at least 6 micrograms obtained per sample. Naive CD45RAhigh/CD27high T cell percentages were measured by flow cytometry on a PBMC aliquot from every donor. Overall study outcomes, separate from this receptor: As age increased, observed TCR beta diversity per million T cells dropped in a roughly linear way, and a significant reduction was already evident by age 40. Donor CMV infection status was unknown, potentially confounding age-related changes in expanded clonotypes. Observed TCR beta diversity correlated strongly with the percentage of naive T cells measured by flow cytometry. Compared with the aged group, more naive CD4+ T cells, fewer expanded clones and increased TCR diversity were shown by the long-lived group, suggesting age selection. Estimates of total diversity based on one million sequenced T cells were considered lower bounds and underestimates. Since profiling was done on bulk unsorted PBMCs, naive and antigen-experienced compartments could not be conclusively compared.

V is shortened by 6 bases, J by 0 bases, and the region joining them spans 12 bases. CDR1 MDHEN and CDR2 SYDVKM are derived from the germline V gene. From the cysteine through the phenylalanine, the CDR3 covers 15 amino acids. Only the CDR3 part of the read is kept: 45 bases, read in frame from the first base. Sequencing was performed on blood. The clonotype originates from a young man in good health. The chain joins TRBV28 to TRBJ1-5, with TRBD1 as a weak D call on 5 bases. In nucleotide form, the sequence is TGTGCCAGCAGGTCGACAGATCTTAGCAATCAGCCCCAGCATTTT. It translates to CASRSTDLSNQPQHF.